This TCR beta chain was profiled in a study of cytomegalovirus exposure and HLA in healthy donors. Points on this clone: No antigen is known for it.

Study-wide results and limits: An analysis was carried out later, and it reportedly showed fewer N-insertions in an Asian-associated ancestry cluster than the approximately 680-donor mean. Looking again later, the authors saw that most CMV-associated TCR beta chains seemed HLA-restricted.

This CDR3 has 15 amino acids. Trimming left V 5 bases short and J 4 bases short, with 12 bases between. Per the germline V gene, CDR1 is LNHDA and CDR2 is SQIVND (reference sequence). This PCR relied on a set of 60 Vbeta primers and 13 Jbeta primers. The data were produced by immunoSEQ multiplex PCR, yet TCRdb's version contains in-frame clones alone and is incomplete. In the table there are about 160,000 clones, 80% of which are singletons. The sequence derives from a woman aged 50 to 65 in good health and CMV-seronegative. The sample was PBMCs. This chain connects TRBV19 to TRBJ1-6; D may be TRBD1 (6 bases). In DNA, the CDR3 is TGTGCCAGTAGTGAACAGGGAAGTTATAATTCACCCCTCCACTTT. Translating gives CASSEQGSYNSPLHF.